Listed below are T cell receptor beta chains from one sample, sequenced in a study of blood T cells in healthy people across ages. TCRdb processed the 5' RACE reads anew with MiXCR; each CDR3 protein has one entry. The table lists 980,000 or so distinct CDR3 sequences, around 48% of them singletons, with roughly 13% in the top ten. Sequences were obtained from blood. The receptors derive from a young man in good health. Both conserved end residues are trimmed from each CDR3.

j_gene	v_gene	CDR3aa
TRBJ1-1	TRBV14	ASSPRLGGTEAF
TRBJ2-1	TRBV4-2	ACSHPTGGGGNEQF
TRBJ2-3	TRBV6-2/TRBV6-3	ASRDGGVGTDTQY
TRBJ2-5	TRBV7-2	ASSLWGGMETQY
TRBJ2-3	TRBV7-2	ASSRWELTFTDTQY
TRBJ1-2	TRBV4-1	ASSSGTENYGYT
TRBJ1-1	TRBV6-1	ASSEDGDAAF
TRBJ1-6	TRBV2	ASSGRGTGLNSPLH
TRBJ2-1	TRBV12-3/TRBV12-4	ASDQGEGFYNEQF
TRBJ2-3	TRBV4-3	ASSQDRSQGTQY
TRBJ2-3	TRBV3-1	ASSRRGGTGQQDTQY
TRBJ2-5	TRBV5-1	ASRLGAKETQY
TRBJ2-3	TRBV28	ASFPSGIAGAGTDTQY
-	TRBV25-1	ASSDASGPGETQY
TRBJ1-2	TRBV20-1	SASQGGKGYT
TRBJ1-2	TRBV12-3/TRBV12-4	ASSLTGDSGDYT
TRBJ2-3	TRBV4-1	ASSPGLAGGQPSTDTQY
TRBJ1-2	TRBV11-2	AGSSDSSGYT
TRBJ2-1	TRBV30	AQGLAHNEQF
TRBJ1-1	TRBV7-2	ASSWRGPGRGTEAF
TRBJ2-1	TRBV4-2	ASSQELWREGLVSHEQF
TRBJ2-5	TRBV5-1	ASSNGGQQETQY
TRBJ2-3	TRBV20-1	SVPARGLSDTQY
TRBJ1-2	TRBV7-9	ASSSQGALNYGYT
TRBJ2-4	TRBV12-3/TRBV12-4	ASSPTGVGTKNIQY
TRBJ2-6	TRBV7-9	ASRPALAGANVLT
TRBJ2-7	TRBV29-1	SVEPRDRGYEQY
TRBJ2-4	TRBV5-6	ASSLAPRAAKNIQY
TRBJ2-3	TRBV29-1	SVEQGGTDTQY
TRBJ2-7	TRBV29-1	SVSSRADSYEQY